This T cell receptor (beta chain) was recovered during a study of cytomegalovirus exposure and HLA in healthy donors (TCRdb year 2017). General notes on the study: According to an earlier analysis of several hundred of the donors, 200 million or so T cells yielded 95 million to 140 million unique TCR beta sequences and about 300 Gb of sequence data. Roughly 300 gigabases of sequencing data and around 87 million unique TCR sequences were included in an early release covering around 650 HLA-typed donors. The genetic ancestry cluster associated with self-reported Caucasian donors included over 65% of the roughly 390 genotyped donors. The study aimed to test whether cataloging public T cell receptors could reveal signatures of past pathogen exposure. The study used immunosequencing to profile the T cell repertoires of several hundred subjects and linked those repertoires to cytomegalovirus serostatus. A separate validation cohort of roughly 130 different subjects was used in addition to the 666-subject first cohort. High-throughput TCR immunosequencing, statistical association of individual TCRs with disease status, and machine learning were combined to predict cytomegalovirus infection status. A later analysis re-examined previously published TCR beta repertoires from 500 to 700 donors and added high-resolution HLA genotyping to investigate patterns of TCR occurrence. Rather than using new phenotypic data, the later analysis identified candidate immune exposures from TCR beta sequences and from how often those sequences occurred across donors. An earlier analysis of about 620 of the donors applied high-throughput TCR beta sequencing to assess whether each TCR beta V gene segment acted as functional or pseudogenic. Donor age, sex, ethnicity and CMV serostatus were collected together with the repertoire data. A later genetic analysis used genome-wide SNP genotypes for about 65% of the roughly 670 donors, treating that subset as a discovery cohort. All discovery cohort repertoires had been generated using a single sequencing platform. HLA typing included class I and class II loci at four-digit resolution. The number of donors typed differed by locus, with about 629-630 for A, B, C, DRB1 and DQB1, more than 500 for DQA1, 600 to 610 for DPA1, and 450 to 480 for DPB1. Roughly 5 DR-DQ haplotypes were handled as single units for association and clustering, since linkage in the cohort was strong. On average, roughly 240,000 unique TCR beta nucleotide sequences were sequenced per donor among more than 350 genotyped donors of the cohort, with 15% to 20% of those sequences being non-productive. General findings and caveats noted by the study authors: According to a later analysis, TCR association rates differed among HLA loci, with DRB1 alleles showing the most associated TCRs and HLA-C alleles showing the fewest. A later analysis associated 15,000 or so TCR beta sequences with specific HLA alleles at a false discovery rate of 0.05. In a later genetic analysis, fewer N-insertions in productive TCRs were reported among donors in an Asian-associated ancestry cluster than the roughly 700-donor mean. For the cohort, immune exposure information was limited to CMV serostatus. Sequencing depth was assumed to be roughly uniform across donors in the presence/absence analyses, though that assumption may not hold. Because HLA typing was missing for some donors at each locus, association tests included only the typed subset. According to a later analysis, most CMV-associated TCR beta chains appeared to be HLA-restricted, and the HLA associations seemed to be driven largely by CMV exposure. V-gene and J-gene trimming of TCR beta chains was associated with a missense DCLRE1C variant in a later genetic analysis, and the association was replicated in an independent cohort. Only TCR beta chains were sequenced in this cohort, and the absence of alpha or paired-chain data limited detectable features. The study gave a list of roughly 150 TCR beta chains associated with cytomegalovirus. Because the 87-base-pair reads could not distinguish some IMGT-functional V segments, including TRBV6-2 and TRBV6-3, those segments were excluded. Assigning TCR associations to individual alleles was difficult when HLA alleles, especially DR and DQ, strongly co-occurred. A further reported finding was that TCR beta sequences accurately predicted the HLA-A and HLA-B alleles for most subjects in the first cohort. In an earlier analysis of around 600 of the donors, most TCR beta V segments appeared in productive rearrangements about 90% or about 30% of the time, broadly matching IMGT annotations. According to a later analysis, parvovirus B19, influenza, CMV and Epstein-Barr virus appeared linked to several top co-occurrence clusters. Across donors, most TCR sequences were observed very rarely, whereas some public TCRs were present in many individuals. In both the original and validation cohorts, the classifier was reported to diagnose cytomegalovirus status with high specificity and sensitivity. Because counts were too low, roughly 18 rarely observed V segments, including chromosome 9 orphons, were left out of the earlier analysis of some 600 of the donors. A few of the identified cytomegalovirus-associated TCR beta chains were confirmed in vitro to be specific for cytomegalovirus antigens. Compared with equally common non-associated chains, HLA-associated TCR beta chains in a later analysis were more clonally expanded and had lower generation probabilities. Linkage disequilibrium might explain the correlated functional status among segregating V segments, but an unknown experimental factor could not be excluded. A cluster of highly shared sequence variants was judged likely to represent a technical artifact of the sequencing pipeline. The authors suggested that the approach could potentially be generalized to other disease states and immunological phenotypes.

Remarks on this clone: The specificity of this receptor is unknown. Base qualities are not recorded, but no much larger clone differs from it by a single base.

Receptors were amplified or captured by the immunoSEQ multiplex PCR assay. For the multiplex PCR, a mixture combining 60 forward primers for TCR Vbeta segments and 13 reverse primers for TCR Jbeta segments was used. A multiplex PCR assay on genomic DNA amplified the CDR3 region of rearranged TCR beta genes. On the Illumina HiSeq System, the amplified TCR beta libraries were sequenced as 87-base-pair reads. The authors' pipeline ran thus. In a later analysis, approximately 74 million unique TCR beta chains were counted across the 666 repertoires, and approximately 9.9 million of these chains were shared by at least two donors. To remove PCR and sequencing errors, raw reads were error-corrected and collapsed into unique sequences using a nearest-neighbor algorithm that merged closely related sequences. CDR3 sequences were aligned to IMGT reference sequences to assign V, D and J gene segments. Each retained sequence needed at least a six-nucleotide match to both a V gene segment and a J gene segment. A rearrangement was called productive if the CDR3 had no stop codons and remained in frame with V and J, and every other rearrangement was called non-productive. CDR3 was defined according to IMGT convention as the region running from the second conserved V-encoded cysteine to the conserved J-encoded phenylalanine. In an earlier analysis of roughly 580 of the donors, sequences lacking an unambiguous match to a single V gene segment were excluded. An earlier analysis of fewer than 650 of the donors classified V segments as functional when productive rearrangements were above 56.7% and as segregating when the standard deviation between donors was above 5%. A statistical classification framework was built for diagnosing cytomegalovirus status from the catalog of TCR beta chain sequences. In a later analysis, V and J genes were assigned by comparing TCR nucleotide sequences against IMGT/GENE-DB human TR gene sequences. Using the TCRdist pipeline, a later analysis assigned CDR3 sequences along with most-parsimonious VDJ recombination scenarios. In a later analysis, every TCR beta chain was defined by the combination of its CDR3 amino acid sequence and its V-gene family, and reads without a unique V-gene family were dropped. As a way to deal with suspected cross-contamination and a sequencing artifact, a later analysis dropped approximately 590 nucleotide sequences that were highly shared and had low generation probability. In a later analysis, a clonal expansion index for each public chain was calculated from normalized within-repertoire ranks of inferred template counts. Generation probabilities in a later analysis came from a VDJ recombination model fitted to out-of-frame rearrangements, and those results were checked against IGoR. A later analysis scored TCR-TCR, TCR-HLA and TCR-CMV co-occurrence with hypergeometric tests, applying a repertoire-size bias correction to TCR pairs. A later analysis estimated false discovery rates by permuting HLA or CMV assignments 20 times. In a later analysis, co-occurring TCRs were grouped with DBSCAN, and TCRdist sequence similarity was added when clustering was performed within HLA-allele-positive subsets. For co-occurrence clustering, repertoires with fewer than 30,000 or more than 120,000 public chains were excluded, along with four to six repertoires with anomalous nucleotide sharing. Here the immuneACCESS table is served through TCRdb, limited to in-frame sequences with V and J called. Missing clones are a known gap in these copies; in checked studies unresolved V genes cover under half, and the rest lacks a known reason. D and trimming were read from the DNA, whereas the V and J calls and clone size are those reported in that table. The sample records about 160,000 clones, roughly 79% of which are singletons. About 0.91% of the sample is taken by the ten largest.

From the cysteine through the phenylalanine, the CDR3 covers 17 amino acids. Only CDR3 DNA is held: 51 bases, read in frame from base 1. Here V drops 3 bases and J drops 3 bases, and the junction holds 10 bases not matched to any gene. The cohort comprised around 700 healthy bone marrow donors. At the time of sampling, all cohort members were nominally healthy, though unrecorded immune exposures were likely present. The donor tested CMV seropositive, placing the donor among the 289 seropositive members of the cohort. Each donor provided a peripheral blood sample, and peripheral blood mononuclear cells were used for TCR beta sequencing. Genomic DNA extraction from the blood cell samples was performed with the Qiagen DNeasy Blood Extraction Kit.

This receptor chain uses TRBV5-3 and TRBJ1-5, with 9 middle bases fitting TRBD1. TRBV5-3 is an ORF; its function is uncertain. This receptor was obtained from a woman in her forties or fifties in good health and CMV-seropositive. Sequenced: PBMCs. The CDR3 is CARSSMGQGVVNQPQHF. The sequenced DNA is TGTGCCAGAAGCTCGATGGGACAGGGTGTCGTCAATCAGCCCCAGCATTTT.